The 22 T cell receptor beta chains below were found in one sample sequenced in a study of sequential checkpoint blockade in melanoma. Treatment: randomized to nivolumab then ipilimumab (arm A) or the reverse (arm B). Data came from immunoSEQ multiplex PCR; TCRdb stores just in-frame clones and leaves some out. The data contain roughly 20,000 clones, around 25% of them singletons. This specimen was tumor tissue (inferred from file names), taken from a patient given nivolumab and ipilimumab in sequence. The receptors originated from a human donor with melanoma.

The chain employs TRBV5-1 and TRBJ2-3, with D unresolved. CDR3 length: 15 residues. Germline CDR1 SGHRS, CDR2 YFSETQ. The V and J ends lost 0 bases and 6 bases respectively, with 14 bases between them. CDR3 sequence: CASSLAAGGWDTQYF. The CDR3 bases are TGCGCCAGCAGCTTGGCGGCAGGCGGATGGGATACGCAGTATTTT.

This clone was detected only once. This sequence joins TRBV19 and TRBJ1-1, with 9 nucleotides matching TRBD1. V lost 6 bases and J lost 2; bases outside the gene matches: 1. Per germline, CDR1 LNHDA and CDR2 SQIVND (reference sequence). This CDR3 has 13 amino acids. The CDR3 spells CASRGQGNTEAFF. The DNA of the CDR3 is TGTGCCAGTAGGGGACAGGGAAACACTGAAGCTTTCTTT.

The rearrangement joins TRBV9 to TRBJ2-7; TRBD2 matches 8 bases. CDR1 SGDLS and CDR2 YYNGEE come from the germline V gene. The CDR3 has 15 amino acids. V shed 3 bases, J shed 1 base, and the junction held 6 bases outside the gene matches. As DNA, the CDR3 is TGTGCCAGCAGCGCCGGGGGGGCTTCATCCTACGAGCAGTACTTC. This translates into CASSAGGASSYEQYF.

This rearrangement joins TRBV28 to TRBJ1-4; TRBD1 aligns across 8 bases. Germline assignment: CDR1 MDHEN and CDR2 SYDVKM. The V and J ends lost 6 bases and 5 bases, in that order; junction bases with no gene match: 5. The CDR3 extends over 14 amino acids. The CDR3 sequence is CASRDRAVNEKLFF. The CDR3 nucleotides read TGTGCCAGCAGGGACAGGGCGGTGAATGAAAAACTGTTTTTT.

The V gene is TRBV6-8, the J gene TRBJ1-4, with D possibly TRBD1 on 6 matching bases. This CDR3 region has 14 residues. Germline CDR1 is MNHGY and CDR2 is SAAAGT. With 5 bases removed from V and 5 bases from J, the gap between germline ends came to 12 bases. The CDR3 DNA sequence: TGTGCCAGCAGTGAGGGACACGGCAATGAAAAACTGTTTTTT. This encodes CASSEGHGNEKLFF.

This chain uses TRBV1 with TRBJ1-2. TRBV1 is labeled a pseudogene. The CDR3 spans 13 residues. The CDR3 sequence is CASSQEVGRGYTF. CDR3 in DNA: TGCGCCAGCAGCCAAGAGGTCGGCCGCGGCTACACCTTC.

The rearrangement joins TRBV7-5 to TRBJ2-1; the table's D call TRBD2 went unverified against the DNA. TRBV7-5 is a recognized pseudogene. The CDR3 has 18 residues. DNA of the CDR3: TGTGCCAGCAGCTTCCGGTCTAGCGGATACTCTACCTACAATGAGCAGTTCTTC. Protein: CASSFRSSGYSTYNEQFF.

This clone was found a few times. This sequence joins TRBV19 and TRBJ1-1; D may be TRBD1 (5 bases). Germline V gene data show CDR1 as LNHDA and CDR2 as SQIVND (reference sequence). The length of the CDR3 is 14 residues. V was cut by 7 bases and J by 6 bases, with 18 bases left in between. The CDR3 bases are TGTGCCAGTACCGTGAGGGGATCTGGGGCTGAAGCTTTCTTT. It specifies CASTVRGSGAEAFF.

This clone was seen a handful of times. V usage is TRBV10-3 and J usage is TRBJ2-2; D ambiguous. The CDR3 runs to 15 residues. The germline gives CDR1 ENHRY, CDR2 SYGVKD. Trimming cost V 2 bases and J 1 base, with 8 bases left between them. The CDR3 DNA reads as TGTGCCATCAGTGAGAGGGAAGGGAACACCGGGGAGCTGTTTTTT. This gives the protein CAISEREGNTGELFF.

The chain combines TRBV6-8 with TRBJ1-5; 7 nucleotides line up with TRBD1. The CDR3 is 15 residues long. Germline lookup yields CDR1 MNHGY and CDR2 SAAAGT. Trimming took 4 bases from V and 4 from J; bases not matched to a gene: 7. CDR3 sequence: CASSFLTGNNQPQHF. Written as DNA, the CDR3 is TGTGCCAGCAGTTTCCTGACAGGGAATAATCAGCCCCAGCATTTT.

In its sample, this clone was seen a few times. The rearrangement uses TRBV10-3 and TRBJ2-1, with a possible D match to TRBD2 (7 bases). This CDR3 region has 13 residues. V was trimmed by 2 bases and J by 9 bases, leaving 11 bases between them. Germline V gives CDR1 ENHRY, CDR2 SYGVKD. The CDR3 DNA reads as TGTGCCATCAGTGAGCGGGGGGCGACTGAGCAGTTCTTC. This encodes CAISERGATEQFF.

The V call is TRBV5-1, the J call TRBJ1-3; the D is unclear. Deletions cut 2 bases from V and 2 bases from J, with 8 bases between. The CDR3 length is 14 residues. Germline CDR1 is SGHRS and CDR2 is YFSETQ. The CDR3 DNA reads as TGCGCCAGCAGCTTAAGTGCGGCTGGAAACACCATATATTTT. This sequence encodes CASSLSAAGNTIYF.

The chain employs TRBV5-1 and TRBJ2-7; 7 bases are a match to TRBD1. Germline trimming cut 3 bases from V and 3 bases from J; bases unmatched to any gene: 9. The length of the CDR3 is 15 residues. CDR1 is SGHRS and CDR2 is YFSETQ in the germline V gene. The CDR3 spells CASSSRTGSGYEQYF. The CDR3 DNA reads as TGCGCCAGCAGCTCGCGGACAGGCAGTGGCTACGAGCAGTACTTC.

This clone has only a few counts. The chain links TRBV9 to TRBJ2-7; tentative D call: TRBD2 (5 bases). V was cut by 5 bases and J by 6 bases, with 12 bases left in between. The germline V gene has CDR1 SGDLS and CDR2 YYNGEE. This CDR3 is built from 12 residues. The CDR3 region is CASRLGRAEQYF. As DNA, the CDR3 is TGTGCCAGCAGACTAGGTAGGGCCGAGCAGTACTTC.

In its sample, this clone was seen a few times. CDR3 nucleotide sequence: TGTGCCAGCAGCTTTGTCTTAACCTCGTCCGAGCTGTTTTTT. Its protein is CASSFVLTSSELFF. The V gene is TRBV11-3, the J gene TRBJ2-2; D is undetermined. This CDR3 is built from 14 residues. V lost 3 bases to trimming and J lost 11 bases, with 16 bases between them. Germline CDR1 reads SGHNT; CDR2 reads YENEEA.

With regard to this clone: One end of the junction does not line up with germline, which may come from a read error. The gene calls are TRBV6-8 and TRBJ2-7; possibly TRBD2 for D (5 bases). The CDR3 runs to 13 residues. CDR1 MNHGY and CDR2 SAAAGT come from the germline V gene. This CDR3 is CAISAGIDYEQYF. CDR3 coding DNA: TGTGCCATCAGTGCGGGCATCGACTACGAGCAGTACTTC.

The chain carries TRBV25-1 and TRBJ1-5, with D hard to call. Germline V CDR1 and CDR2: MGHDK, SYGVNS. Trimming left V 2 bases short and J 3 bases short, with 8 bases between. The CDR3 spans 14 residues. The CDR3 is CASSEPGTNQPQHF. The CDR3 region has the DNA TGTGCCAGCAGTGAACCAGGAACCAATCAGCCCCAGCATTTT.

The chain combines TRBV19 with TRBJ1-2; 8 bases are shared with TRBD1. The CDR3 contains 19 residues. CDR1 and CDR2 from the germline V gene are LNHDA and SQIVND (reference sequence). V trimming: 4 bases; J trimming: 0 bases; junction bases outside the gene matches: 16. The CDR3 reads CASSTGQGALTNPNYGYTF. CDR3 bases: TGTGCCAGTAGTACCGGACAGGGCGCCCTTACCAACCCTAACTATGGCTACACCTTC.

This chain uses TRBV9 with TRBJ2-5; 7 nucleotides match TRBD2. V was clipped by 7 bases and J by 4 bases; unmatched bases: 4. CDR1 and CDR2 from the germline V gene are SGDLS and YYNGEE. The CDR3 has 12 amino acids. This CDR3 is CASWEGLETQYF. CDR3 coding DNA: TGTGCCAGCTGGGAGGGATTAGAGACCCAGTACTTC.

Here the CDR3 DNA reads TGCGCCAGCAGCTTTGGGGACGGACTAGGGGATACGCAGTATTTT. Translating it yields CASSFGDGLGDTQYF. The chain uses TRBV5-1 and TRBJ2-3; TRBD2 aligns across 7 bases. Germline lookup yields CDR1 SGHRS and CDR2 YFSETQ. This CDR3 is built from 15 residues. V was pared by 2 bases and J by 6 bases, with 9 bases of the junction left unmatched.

In its sample, this clone was seen a few times. The V and J genes are TRBV6-8 and TRBJ2-3; maybe TRBD2 (6 bases). The length of the CDR3 is 15 residues. CDR1 and CDR2 (germline): MNHGY, SAAAGT. The ends were cut back, 5 bases at V and 0 bases at J, with 12 bases in the middle. The CDR3 DNA follows: TGTGCCAGCAGTGGCGGCAGCGGGAGCACAGATACGCAGTATTTT. Its protein is CASSGGSGSTDTQYF.

The table lists this clone with many counts. This chain uses TRBV7-6 with TRBJ1-1; D is uncertain. Per the germline V gene, CDR1 is SGHVS and CDR2 is FNYEAQ. The V gene lost 5 bases and the J gene lost 5 bases, with 15 bases spanning the gap. The CDR3 runs to 14 residues. The CDR3 DNA reads as TGTGCCAGCAGCCCTAACCCTCTCAGGACTGAAGCTTTCTTT. It is translated as CASSPNPLRTEAFF.